This TCR beta chain was documented in a study of beta chain features in type 1 diabetes. Sequencing targeted expressed TCRB transcripts, as all isolated RNA had been reverse transcribed. Clones were sequenced by immunoSEQ multiplex PCR, and TCRdb holds only the in-frame ones, with some missing. The table includes a few hundred thousand clones, approximately 16% detected once. General study results and limits: Shorter TCRB CDR3s, moderately but significantly so, marked every one of the four CD4+ subsets in Type 1 diabetes patients. Type 1 diabetes patients showed fewer insertions and more deletions at VDJ junctions.

On this clone: Its antigen remains unidentified.

The sequence was obtained from a man between 18 and 35 years old with type 1 diabetes. Sample: naive CD4+ T cells from blood.

DNA of the CDR3: TGTGCCAGCAGTCGACGACTTGATGGGGAGACCCAGTACTTC. The encoded protein is CASSRRLDGETQYF. The chain combines TRBV27 with TRBJ2-5; D ambiguous. Between the trimmed V and J ends, which lost 5 bases and 5 bases, there was a span of 15 bases. CDR3 size: 14 residues. Germline V gene lookup returns CDR1 MNHEY and CDR2 SMNVEV (reference sequence).